The next 32 T cell receptor beta chains were all read from a single sample in a study of immune evolution from preneoplasia to lung adenocarcinoma. TCRdb keeps only in-frame clones here, not all; method: immunoSEQ multiplex PCR. Of roughly 6,100 clones listed, about 77% are singletons. The specimen was FFPE minimally invasive lung adenocarcinoma tissue. The receptors shown here come from a person aged 45 to 69 with lung adenocarcinoma.

This clone was seen just once. The chain carries TRBV5-6 and TRBJ2-5; D is undetermined. The germline V gene encodes CDR1 SGHDT and CDR2 YYEEEE. The CDR3 covers 11 residues. V shed 0 bases and J shed 5 bases, with 2 bases lying between them. The CDR3 coding sequence is TGTGCCAGCAGCTTGGAGGAGACCCAGTACTTC. Amino acid sequence: CASSLEETQYF.

The chain uses TRBV9 and TRBJ1-4, with no clear D. The CDR3 is 15 amino acids. Germline V gives CDR1 SGDLS, CDR2 YYNGEE. The V gene lost 4 bases and the J gene lost 8 bases, with 18 bases spanning the gap. The CDR3 loop reads CASSPAGGMEEKLFF. CDR3 nucleotides: TGTGCCAGCAGCCCTGCGGGAGGGATGGAAGAAAAACTGTTTTTT.

This clone has just a few counts. This chain connects TRBV10-2 to TRBJ2-3, with 7 bases fitting TRBD2. The CDR3 is 17 amino acids. Unmatched junction bases numbered 10, after V lost 0 bases and J lost 4 bases. The germline CDR1 and CDR2 sequences are WSHSY and SAAADI. The CDR3 region has the DNA TGCGCCAGCAGTGAGTCTCCAGCGGGGTGGGCGGCAGATACGCAGTATTTT. The encoded protein is CASSESPAGWAADTQYF.

This clone occurred once. The chain recombines TRBV27 with TRBJ2-7, with TRBD1 identical over 8 bases. Germline-derived CDR1 and CDR2 are MNHEY and SMNVEV (reference sequence). The CDR3 is 14 residues long. The V and J ends lost 4 bases and 0 bases, in that order; junction bases with no gene match: 2. The CDR3 DNA sequence: TGTGCCAGCAGTTGGGACAGGAGCTCCTACGAGCAGTACTTC. Translation gives CASSWDRSSYEQYF.

This sequence joins TRBV5-1 and TRBJ1-1; 7 positions match TRBD1. CDR1 is SGHRS and CDR2 is YFSETQ in the germline V gene. V shed 4 bases, J shed 3 bases, and the junction held 9 bases outside the gene matches. This CDR3 is built from 15 residues. The CDR3 loop reads CASSASAGGDTEAFF. For the CDR3, the DNA is TGCGCCAGCAGCGCAAGCGCAGGGGGGGACACTGAAGCTTTCTTT.

CDR3 loop: CSVVPWTSGASNEQFF. CDR3 coding DNA: TGCAGCGTTGTCCCATGGACTAGCGGGGCATCCAATGAGCAGTTCTTC. The chain couples TRBV29-1 to TRBJ2-1, with 12 nucleotides matching TRBD2. V lost 4 bases, J lost 6 bases, and 10 bases stayed unmatched. Germline V gene lookup returns CDR1 SQVTM and CDR2 ANQGSEA. This CDR3 has 16 residues.

The chain uses TRBV25-1 and TRBJ1-4; tentative D call: TRBD1 (5 bases). V shed 3 bases and J shed 4 bases, with 12 bases lying between them. The CDR3 covers 15 residues. Germline-derived CDR1 and CDR2 are MGHDK and SYGVNS. In DNA, the CDR3 is TGTGCCAGCAGTGACAGTGGGACGGTTAATGAAAAACTGTTTTTT. Amino acid sequence: CASSDSGTVNEKLFF.

V is TRBV4-3 and J is TRBJ1-2; D remains ambiguous. The CDR3 contains 15 residues. V dropped 5 bases and J dropped 7 bases, with 20 bases sitting between them. Germline CDR1 is LGHNA and CDR2 is YSLEER. This CDR3 reads CASSITSGSFGGYTF. As DNA, the CDR3 is TGCGCCAGCAGCATCACATCCGGGTCCTTCGGTGGCTACACCTTC.

The V call is TRBV4-2, the J call TRBJ1-5; 10 bases fit TRBD1. The V gene's germline CDR1 is LGHNA and CDR2 YNFKEQ. V lost 0 bases, J lost 6 bases, and 8 bases stayed unmatched. The CDR3 spans 17 residues. CDR3 nucleotide sequence: TGTGCCAGCAGCCAAGATAGGACAGGGGGAGGTGTTCAGCCCCAGCATTTT. Translated: CASSQDRTGGGVQPQHF.

V gene TRBV30 combines with J gene TRBJ2-7; 8 bases match TRBD2. The CDR3 extends over 13 amino acids. The germline CDR1 and CDR2 sequences are GTSNPN and SVGIG (reference sequence). The V gene end was trimmed by 2 bases and the J gene end by 4 bases; junction bases not matched to a gene: 4. The CDR3 here is CAWSQREIYEQYF. The CDR3 DNA follows: TGTGCCTGGAGTCAGCGGGAGATTTACGAGCAGTACTTC.

The chain has TRBV6-1 and TRBJ2-3, with 9 positions matching TRBD2. CDR1 is MNHNS, CDR2 SASEGT, per germline. The CDR3 runs 15 residues. With 5 bases clipped from V and 0 bases from J, the junction kept 3 bases outside the gene matches. The CDR3 nucleotides are TGTGCCAGCAGTAGTCTAGCGGGGAGCACAGATACGCAGTATTTT. Residues: CASSSLAGSTDTQYF.

The rearrangement uses TRBV5-1 and TRBJ1-1; 10 bases match TRBD1. Germline V gene data show CDR1 as SGHRS and CDR2 as YFSETQ. The junction had 10 bases not matched to a gene; V was cut back by 4 bases and J by 1 base. The CDR3 is 17 amino acids. CDR3 amino acids: CASSQPKTGGGNTEAFF. DNA of the CDR3: TGCGCCAGCAGCCAACCCAAGACAGGGGGCGGGAACACTGAAGCTTTCTTT.

The chain has TRBV30 and TRBJ2-7, with D perhaps TRBD2 (7 bases). This CDR3 region has 15 residues. The V end lost 1 base, the J end lost 5 bases, and 18 bases lay between the germline ends. Germline CDR1 and CDR2: GTSNPN and SVGIG (reference sequence). The CDR3 sequence: CAWSGMGGAVDEQYF. The DNA for the CDR3 is TGTGCCTGGAGTGGTATGGGGGGGGCCGTCGACGAGCAGTACTTC.

The V and J genes are TRBV19 and TRBJ2-3; 9 bases fit TRBD2. The CDR3 sequence is 14 residues long. Germline assignment: CDR1 LNHDA and CDR2 SQIVND (reference sequence). V gave up 6 bases and J gave up 4 bases; unmatched junction bases: 5. The CDR3 nucleotides are TGTGCCAGTAGGGCTAGCGGGACGGCAGATACGCAGTATTTT. Protein sequence: CASRASGTADTQYF.

The V gene is TRBV5-4, the J gene TRBJ1-1, with no clear D. Trimming took off 3 bases at V and 4 bases at J, with 13 bases between the two ends. CDR3 length: 14 residues. Per germline, CDR1 SGHNT and CDR2 YYREEE (reference sequence). The CDR3: CASSSIGVRTEAFF. The DNA of the CDR3 is TGTGCCAGCAGCTCCATCGGGGTTCGCACTGAAGCTTTCTTT.

The V and J genes are TRBV4-3 and TRBJ1-2; possible D gene TRBD1, 5 bases. Trimming shortened V by 0 bases and J by 8 bases, and 13 bases separated the two germline ends. The CDR3 sequence is 14 residues long. Germline V gene sequence: CDR1 LGHNA, CDR2 YSLEER. The CDR3 sequence is CASSQDGAGGGYTF. The DNA of the CDR3 is TGCGCCAGCAGCCAAGATGGGGCCGGGGGAGGCTACACCTTC.

This clone was counted a few times. This rearrangement joins TRBV30 to TRBJ2-5; a weak D match, TRBD2 (6 bases). The length of the CDR3 is 14 residues. The V end was cut by 0 bases, the J end by 2 bases, with 10 bases between. The V gene's germline CDR1 is GTSNPN and CDR2 SVGIG (reference sequence). CDR3 in DNA: TGTGCCTGGAGTGTATCAGCGGGTCAAGAGACCCAGTACTTC. Amino acid sequence: CAWSVSAGQETQYF. Combining the CDR3 with reference TRBV30 and TRBJ2-5 gives the whole variable domain SQTIHQWPATLVQPVGSPLSLECTVEGTSNPNLYWYRQAAGRGLQLLFYSVGIGQISSEVPQNLSASRPQDRQFILSSKKLLLSDSGFYLCAWSVSAGQETQYFGPGTRLLVL.

This clone was seen a single time. This rearrangement joins TRBV4-2 to TRBJ1-3; D possibly corresponds to TRBD1 (6 bases). The germline gives CDR1 LGHNA, CDR2 YNFKEQ. There are 15 residues in the CDR3. V lost 6 bases and J lost 0, with 12 bases in between. CDR3 DNA: TGTGCCAGCAGGAAGGGACACCTCTCTGGAAACACCATATATTTT. Translated, it gives CASRKGHLSGNTIYF.

The chain has TRBV19 and TRBJ2-1, with a tentative D call TRBD2 (6 bases). Trimming took 5 bases from V and 10 from J, leaving 18 bases between them. The germline gives CDR1 LNHDA, CDR2 SQIVND (reference sequence). There are 14 residues in the CDR3. The DNA of the CDR3 is TGTGCCAGTAGTTGGGGGGTATCCAGCGCCGAGCAGTTCTTC. Translating gives CASSWGVSSAEQFF.

The chain has TRBV7-2 and TRBJ1-1; tentatively, D is TRBD1 (5 bases). The CDR3 sequence is 15 residues long. Trimming shortened V by 2 bases and J by 0 bases, and 10 bases separated the two germline ends. Germline V gives CDR1 SGHTA, CDR2 FQGNSA. The CDR3 loop is CASSLNRGLNTEAFF. The CDR3 bases are TGTGCCAGCAGCTTAAATAGGGGCCTGAACACTGAAGCTTTCTTT. Variable domain in full (rest from reference TRBV7-2 and TRBJ1-1): GAGVSQSPSNKVTEKGKDVELRCDPISGHTALYWYRQSLGQGLEFLIYFQGNSAPDKSGLPSDRFSAERTGGSVSTLTIQRTQQEDSAVYLCASSLNRGLNTEAFFGQGTRLTVV.

This clone was detected only a few times. The rearrangement links TRBV6-1 to TRBJ1-1; 8 bases fit TRBD1. The J segment lost 9 bases and the V segment lost 3 bases, leaving 15 bases of the junction unmatched. The CDR3 contains 16 residues. The V gene's germline CDR1 is MNHNS and CDR2 SASEGT. CDR3 coding DNA: TGTGCCAGCAGTGAGATTGCTGGAACAGGGGGGGTAAAAGCTTTCTTT. Translation: CASSEIAGTGGVKAFF.

The V call is TRBV6-5, the J call TRBJ1-5; D not resolved. V was trimmed by 6 bases and J by 3 bases, leaving 12 bases between them. The CDR3 runs to 14 residues. Germline V gene data show CDR1 as MNHEY and CDR2 as SVGAGI. The DNA for the CDR3 is TGTGCCAGCAGCCGTGACATCAACAATCAGCCCCAGCATTTT. It yields the protein CASSRDINNQPQHF.

The rearrangement links TRBV28 to TRBJ2-5; a possible D gene is TRBD2 (6 bases). Germline loops: CDR1 MDHEN, CDR2 SYDVKM. This CDR3 contains 13 residues. The ends were cut back, 5 bases at V and 3 bases at J, with 10 bases in the middle. The CDR3 region is CASSPIAEETQYF. CDR3 nucleotide sequence: TGTGCCAGCAGTCCAATAGCGGAAGAGACCCAGTACTTC.

The V and J genes are TRBV7-9 and TRBJ1-6, with D possibly TRBD1 on 5 matching bases. The V gene lost 5 bases and the J gene lost 8 bases, with 16 bases spanning the gap. This CDR3 is 15 amino acids long. CDR1 is SEHNR, CDR2 FQNEAQ, per germline (reference sequence). CDR3 region: CASSASGLGYSPLHF. The CDR3 DNA sequence: TGTGCCAGCAGCGCGTCAGGGCTTGGGTATTCACCCCTCCACTTT.

V is TRBV19 and J is TRBJ2-3, with TRBD2 matching 10 bases. V trimming: 4 bases; J trimming: 3 bases; junction bases outside the gene matches: 4. Per germline, CDR1 LNHDA and CDR2 SQIVND (reference sequence). The CDR3 runs 15 residues. The CDR3 protein is CASSSLAGETDTQYF. DNA for the CDR3: TGTGCCAGTAGTAGTCTAGCGGGAGAAACAGATACGCAGTATTTT.

The rearrangement links TRBV11-3 to TRBJ2-1; 7 bases agree with TRBD2. This CDR3 spans 15 amino acids. The germline gives CDR1 SGHNT, CDR2 YENEEA. The J segment lost 9 bases and the V segment lost 5 bases, leaving 13 bases of the junction unmatched. CDR3 loop: CASSLSGPSGSEQFF. DNA for the CDR3: TGTGCCAGCAGCCTATCCGGACCTAGCGGTAGTGAGCAGTTCTTC.

The chain is built from TRBV11-2 and TRBJ2-1; D gene unclear. V lost 5 bases to trimming and J lost 7 bases, with 9 bases between them. The CDR3 consists of 12 residues. The germline CDR1 and CDR2 sequences are SGHAT and FQNNGV. The DNA of the CDR3 is TGTGCCAGCAGCCCCGTGGGAAATGAGCAGTTCTTC. Protein product: CASSPVGNEQFF. The complete variable domain, with remaining parts taken from reference TRBV11-2 and TRBJ2-1, reads EAGVAQSPRYKIIEKRQSVAFWCNPISGHATLYWYQQILGQGPKLLIQFQNNGVVDDSQLPKDRFSAERLKGVDSTLKIQPAKLEDSAVYLCASSPVGNEQFFGPGTRLTVL.

This clone was counted a single time. The chain recombines TRBV29-1 with TRBJ2-3, with 11 bases matching TRBD2. CDR3 length: 15 residues. V dropped 4 bases and J dropped 0; count of bases not matched to a gene: 3. Germline V CDR1 and CDR2: SQVTM, ANQGSEA. Here the CDR3 reads CSVGLAGWSTDTQYF. In nucleotides, the CDR3 is TGCAGCGTTGGACTAGCGGGATGGAGCACAGATACGCAGTATTTT.

This clone was observed a few times. V is TRBV7-9 and J is TRBJ1-5; 7 bases align to TRBD1. The length of the CDR3 is 15 residues. Looked up from germline, CDR1 is SEHNR and CDR2 is FQNEAQ (reference sequence). V gave up 0 bases and J gave up 4 bases; unmatched junction bases: 3. The CDR3 region has the DNA TGTGCCAGCAGCTTAGCACAGGGGCCTAATCAGCCCCAGCATTTT. It is translated as CASSLAQGPNQPQHF.

The V and J genes are TRBV6-1 and TRBJ2-1, with 12 positions matching TRBD2. Germline CDR1 and CDR2: MNHNS and SASEGT. The V segment lost 2 bases and the J segment 4 bases; nucleotides outside the gene matches: 0. This CDR3 has 15 residues. CDR3 bases: TGTGCCAGCAGTGAACTAGCGGGGGGGTACAATGAGCAGTTCTTC. Protein: CASSELAGGYNEQFF.

Turning to this clone: Additional DNA sequences in this sample encode the identical CDR3. The CDR3: CAWSVTGGGTEAFF. CDR3 nucleotide sequence: TGTGCCTGGAGTGTCACCGGGGGCGGCACTGAAGCTTTCTTT. The V and J genes are TRBV30 and TRBJ1-1, with D tentatively TRBD1 (6 bases). With 0 bases removed from V and 4 bases from J, the gap between germline ends came to 12 bases. Germline CDR1 reads GTSNPN; CDR2 reads SVGIG (reference sequence). This CDR3 comprises 14 residues.

DNA for the CDR3: TGTGCCAGTAGCGACAGTGCAACTAATGAAAAACTGTTTTTT. Translating it yields CASSDSATNEKLFF. This sequence joins TRBV19 and TRBJ1-4; possibly TRBD1 for D (5 bases). The CDR3 has 14 amino acids. CDR1 and CDR2 (germline): LNHDA, SQIVND (reference sequence). V lost 6 bases to trimming and J lost 0 bases, with 8 bases between them. Supplemented by reference TRBV19 and TRBJ1-4, the full variable domain reads DGGITQSPKYLFRKEGQNVTLSCEQNLNHDAMYWYRQDPGQGLRLIYYSQIVNDFQKGDIAEGYSVSREKKESFPLTVTSAQKNPTAFYLCASSDSATNEKLFFGSGTQLSVL.